Below, 30 T cell receptor beta chains from the same sample are listed, as sequenced in a study of radiotherapy plus CTLA-4 blockade in lung cancer. Data came from immunoSEQ multiplex PCR; TCRdb stores just in-frame clones and leaves some out. Among around 45,000 clones listed, more than 70% were seen once. This material consisted of peripheral blood, taken from a patient treated with radiotherapy plus ipilimumab. Every receptor here comes from a human donor with non-small cell lung cancer whose response to radiotherapy plus ipilimumab could not be evaluated.

The chain employs TRBV7-7 and TRBJ2-1; TRBD2 agrees at 10 bases. After removal of 5 bases from V and 5 bases from J, the junction contained 6 bases not matched to a gene. This CDR3 is built from 15 residues. Germline V gives CDR1 SSHAT, CDR2 FNYEAQ (reference sequence). The DNA of the CDR3 is TGTGCCAGCAGCGCGCGACTAGCGGGCGACAATGAGCAGTTCTTC. Its translation is CASSARLAGDNEQFF. The variable domain in full, with the rest retrieved from reference TRBV7-7 and TRBJ2-1, is GAGVSQSPRYKVTKRGQDVTLRCDPISSHATLYWYQQALGQGPEFLTYFNYEAQPDKSGLPSDRFSAERPEGSISTLTIQRTEQRDSAMYRCASSARLAGDNEQFFGPGTRLTVL.

With respect to this clone: The junction shows a germline mismatch at one end, possibly a read error. Other DNA sequences from this sample encode an identical CDR3 as well. The V and J genes are TRBV27 and TRBJ2-1, with 9 bases matching TRBD2. CDR3 length: 14 amino acids. Germline V gene sequence: CDR1 MNHEY, CDR2 SMNVEV (reference sequence). Written as DNA, the CDR3 is TGTGCCAGCAGTCCACTAGCGGGTAGACCTGAGCAATTCTTC. Encoded protein: CASSPLAGRPEQFF.

This rearrangement joins TRBV6-5 to TRBJ1-4, with a possible D match to TRBD1 (5 bases). In germline, CDR1 is MNHEY, CDR2 SVGAGI. The CDR3 contains 13 residues. The V and J ends lost 3 bases and 5 bases respectively, with 7 bases between them. Here the CDR3 DNA reads TGTGCCAGCAGTTATTCAGGGAATGAAAAACTGTTTTTT. Amino acids: CASSYSGNEKLFF.

This chain links TRBV6-5 with TRBJ1-1; D ambiguous. The CDR3 has 14 amino acids. V lost 2 bases, J lost 0 bases, and 7 bases lay in between. In germline, CDR1 is MNHEY, CDR2 SVGAGI. The CDR3 bases are TGTGCCAGCAGTTACGAGGCGATGAACACTGAAGCTTTCTTT. The encoded protein is CASSYEAMNTEAFF.

The rearrangement joins TRBV27 to TRBJ2-1, with a weak D call TRBD2 (6 bases). The V end was cut by 6 bases, the J end by 5 bases, with 17 bases between. The CDR3 extends over 15 amino acids. The germline V gene has CDR1 MNHEY and CDR2 SMNVEV (reference sequence). The CDR3, as DNA: TGTGCCAGCAGCCACAGCGGCGGGGTTAACAATGAGCAGTTCTTC. Translation: CASSHSGGVNNEQFF.

The rearrangement joins TRBV7-2 to TRBJ1-6, with TRBD1 matching over 11 bases. The CDR3 length is 15 residues. Germline CDR1 reads SGHTA; CDR2 reads FQGNSA. V trimming: 5 bases; J trimming: 7 bases; junction bases outside the gene matches: 4. CDR3 sequence reads: CASSLGQGGNSPLHF. The CDR3 bases are TGTGCCAGCAGCCTGGGACAGGGGGGGAATTCACCCCTCCACTTT.

This chain uses TRBV5-1 with TRBJ2-3; TRBD2 matches at 7 bases. The length of the CDR3 is 15 residues. Germline values: CDR1 SGHRS, CDR2 YFSETQ. The junction had 5 bases not matched to a gene; V was cut back by 4 bases and J by 0 bases. CDR3 nucleotides: TGCGCCAGCAGCCGGGGGGTCAGGAGCACAGATACGCAGTATTTT. Its translation is CASSRGVRSTDTQYF. Complete variable domain (other parts from reference TRBV5-1 and TRBJ2-3): KAGVTQTPRYLIKTRGQQVTLSCSPISGHRSVSWYQQTPGQGLQFLFEYFSETQRNKGNFPGRFSGRQFSNSRSEMNVSTLELGDSALYLCASSRGVRSTDTQYFGPGTRLTVL.

The chain has TRBV19 and TRBJ2-7; 10 bases map to TRBD2. CDR1 and CDR2 (germline): LNHDA, SQIVND (reference sequence). The J segment lost 0 bases and the V segment lost 7 bases, leaving 3 bases of the junction unmatched. This CDR3 comprises 14 residues. The CDR3 DNA follows: TGTGCCAGTACCGGGACTAGCGCCTCCTACGAGCAGTACTTC. As protein: CASTGTSASYEQYF.

This chain's CDR3 is CASSVGGDTEAFF. The CDR3, as DNA: TGTGCCAGCTCAGTAGGGGGGGACACTGAAGCTTTCTTT. The chain links TRBV18 to TRBJ1-1, with D possibly being TRBD1 (6 bases). The CDR3 has 13 residues. V dropped 5 bases and J dropped 3 bases, with 10 bases sitting between them. Germline-derived CDR1 and CDR2 are KGHSH and LQKENI.

V is TRBV6-6 and J is TRBJ2-7; 8 bases are a match to TRBD2. The CDR3 has 16 amino acids. The germline V gene encodes CDR1 MNHNY and CDR2 SVGAGI (reference sequence). The junction had 11 bases not matched to a gene; V was cut back by 6 bases and J by 1 base. As DNA, the CDR3 is TGTGCCAGCAGCCCCCCGGGGGTAGCGGGATCCTACGAGCAGTACTTC. Its protein is CASSPPGVAGSYEQYF.

The V and J genes are TRBV5-1 and TRBJ2-1; 7 nucleotides agree with TRBD2. CDR3 size: 14 residues. Germline V gene sequence: CDR1 SGHRS, CDR2 YFSETQ. J was trimmed by 2 bases and V by 7 bases; bases with no gene match: 6. This CDR3 reads CASRGDYPYNEQFF. CDR3 sequence (DNA): TGCGCCAGCCGGGGGGACTACCCCTACAATGAGCAGTTCTTC.

This rearrangement joins TRBV7-9 to TRBJ1-3; no definite D call. Germline V gene lookup returns CDR1 SEHNR and CDR2 FQNEAQ (reference sequence). This CDR3 has 17 residues. Trimming shortened V by 0 bases and J by 1 base, and 13 bases separated the two germline ends. The CDR3 loop reads CASSLARGLRSGNTIYF. The CDR3 DNA reads TGTGCCAGCAGCTTAGCCCGGGGTCTTAGGTCTGGAAACACCATATATTTT. Full variable domain (remainder filled in from reference TRBV7-9 and TRBJ1-3): DTGVSQNPRHKITKRGQNVTFRCDPISEHNRLYWYRQTLGQGPEFLTYFQNEAQLEKSRLLSDRFSAERPKGSFSTLEIQRTEQGDSAMYLCASSLARGLRSGNTIYFGEGSWLTVV.

This rearrangement joins TRBV10-3 to TRBJ2-3, with a tentative D call TRBD2 (5 bases). Trimming removed 2 bases from V and 2 bases from J, with 8 bases in between. Germline V gene data show CDR1 as ENHRY and CDR2 as SYGVKD. The CDR3 is made up of 14 amino acids. CDR3 protein: CAISESGPTDTQYF. DNA of the CDR3: TGTGCCATCAGTGAGAGCGGACCCACAGATACGCAGTATTTT.

This chain uses TRBV5-1 with TRBJ2-7, with 7 bases fitting TRBD1. In germline, CDR1 is SGHRS, CDR2 YFSETQ. The CDR3 is made up of 15 amino acids. The V segment lost 4 bases and the J segment 5 bases; nucleotides outside the gene matches: 12. CDR3 DNA: TGCGCCAGCAGCGACGACAGGGTAAGAGAGAACGAGCAGTACTTC. Amino acids: CASSDDRVRENEQYF.

The CDR3 is CASKTGRNSGNTIYF. CDR3 DNA sequence: TGTGCCAGCAAAACAGGCCGGAACTCTGGAAACACCATATATTTT. This chain links TRBV28 with TRBJ1-3; weak D call: TRBD1 (5 bases). Trimming took off 7 bases at V and 0 bases at J, with 13 bases between the two ends. This CDR3 has 15 residues. The germline V gene has CDR1 MDHEN and CDR2 SYDVKM.

Notes on this clone: The junction departs from germline at one end; a sequencing error may be responsible. The V and J genes are TRBV5-4 and TRBJ2-1; D remains ambiguous. The CDR3 contains 13 residues. The germline CDR1 and CDR2 sequences are SGHNT and YYREEE (reference sequence). The CDR3 region is CASSPTPYDEQFF. DNA for the CDR3: TGTGCCAGCAGCCCAACCCCCTACGATGAGCAGTTCTTC. Complete variable domain (other parts from reference TRBV5-4 and TRBJ2-1): ETGVTQSPTHLIKTRGQQVTLRCSSQSGHNTVSWYQQALGQGPQFIFQYYREEENGRGNFPPRFSGLQFPNYSSELNVNALELDDSALYLCASSPTPYDEQFFGPGTRLTVL.

The genes are TRBV9 and TRBJ2-7; 8 bases align to TRBD2. J was trimmed by 7 bases and V by 0 bases; bases with no gene match: 12. This CDR3 spans 16 amino acids. The V gene's germline CDR1 is SGDLS and CDR2 YYNGEE. DNA of the CDR3: TGTGCCAGCAGCGTAGGCCCAGCGGGAGATGCGCTGGAGCAGTACTTC. This translates into CASSVGPAGDALEQYF. Combining the CDR3 with reference TRBV9 and TRBJ2-7 gives the whole variable domain DSGVTQTPKHLITATGQRVTLRCSPRSGDLSVYWYQQSLDQGLQFLIQYYNGEERAKGNILERFSAQQFPDLHSELNLSSLELGDSALYFCASSVGPAGDALEQYFGPGTRLTVT.

V and J are TRBV6-6 and TRBJ1-1; D remains ambiguous. This CDR3 has 13 amino acids. Trimming removed 4 bases at V and 0 bases at J, with 6 bases between. Germline values: CDR1 MNHNY, CDR2 SVGAGI (reference sequence). The CDR3 region is CASSLELNTEAFF. DNA of the CDR3: TGTGCCAGCAGTTTAGAATTGAACACTGAAGCTTTCTTT.

This clone was counted a single time. The gene calls are TRBV11-2 and TRBJ1-3, with 7 positions matching TRBD1. The CDR3 extends over 15 amino acids. The V gene's germline CDR1 is SGHAT and CDR2 FQNNGV. V shed 3 bases and J 4 bases; nucleotides not matched to a gene: 6. In DNA, the CDR3 is TGTGCCAGCAGCTTCAGACAGGGTGACGGAAACACCATATATTTT. Amino acids: CASSFRQGDGNTIYF.

The table lists this clone with many counts. The chain employs TRBV7-2 and TRBJ2-5, with 12 bases lining up with TRBD1. The J segment lost 3 bases and the V segment lost 3 bases, leaving 5 bases of the junction unmatched. The germline gives CDR1 SGHTA, CDR2 FQGNSA. This CDR3 spans 16 amino acids. CDR3 bases: TGTGCCAGCAGCTTGCCGGGACAGGGGGCTAAAGAGACCCAGTACTTC. It is translated as CASSLPGQGAKETQYF.

The chain couples TRBV28 to TRBJ2-2; the match to TRBD1 covers 8 bases. Looked up from germline, CDR1 is MDHEN and CDR2 is SYDVKM. This CDR3 comprises 15 residues. With 6 bases clipped from V and 3 bases from J, the junction kept 6 bases outside the gene matches. CDR3: CASRPGGVDTGELFF. DNA for the CDR3: TGTGCCAGCAGACCAGGGGGCGTGGACACCGGGGAGCTGTTTTTT.

V and J are TRBV6-5 and TRBJ2-5; 8 bases agree with TRBD1. CDR1 is MNHEY and CDR2 is SVGAGI in the germline V gene. This CDR3 is built from 13 residues. The J segment lost 4 bases and the V segment lost 6 bases, leaving 4 bases of the junction unmatched. CDR3 sequence reads: CASRDRVIETQYF. The CDR3 DNA sequence: TGTGCCAGCAGGGACAGGGTAATAGAGACCCAGTACTTC.

The table lists this clone with a count of one. The V call is TRBV27, the J call TRBJ1-2; D not resolved. With 6 bases removed from V and 4 bases from J, the gap between germline ends came to 12 bases. Germline CDR1 is MNHEY and CDR2 is SMNVEV (reference sequence). The CDR3 loop spans 13 amino acids. The CDR3 here is CASRGAGAYGYTF. Written as DNA, the CDR3 is TGTGCCAGCAGGGGAGCAGGAGCCTATGGCTACACCTTC.

This clone was counted a single time. In DNA form, the CDR3 reads TGTGCCAGCAGCTCGTTCGGACAGGGGACAACCTACGAGCAGTACTTC. Its protein product is CASSSFGQGTTYEQYF. The V call is TRBV7-9, the J call TRBJ2-7; 9 nucleotides line up with TRBD1. Germline V gives CDR1 SEHNR, CDR2 FQNEAQ (reference sequence). This CDR3 has 16 residues. V lost 4 bases, J lost 2 bases, and 9 bases stayed unmatched. Drawing the rest from reference TRBV7-9 and TRBJ2-7, the complete variable domain is DTGVSQNPRHKITKRGQNVTFRCDPISEHNRLYWYRQTLGQGPEFLTYFQNEAQLEKSRLLSDRFSAERPKGSFSTLEIQRTEQGDSAMYLCASSSFGQGTTYEQYFGPGTRLTVT.

The chain carries TRBV4-1 and TRBJ2-1, with 9 bases matching TRBD2. Per the germline V gene, CDR1 is MGHRA and CDR2 is YSYEKL. The CDR3 loop spans 16 amino acids. V lost 1 base and J lost 6; bases outside the gene matches: 7. As DNA, the CDR3 is TGCGCCAGCAGCCAAGTCCCGGGACTAGCTGGCAATGAGCAGTTCTTC. This encodes CASSQVPGLAGNEQFF.

The V gene is TRBV29-1, the J gene TRBJ1-5; the D is unclear. The V gene's germline CDR1 is SQVTM and CDR2 ANQGSEA. V gave up 3 bases and J gave up 0 bases, with 9 bases separating them. The CDR3 sequence is 14 residues long. The CDR3 sequence is CSVDSGNSNQPQHF. In DNA form, the CDR3 reads TGCAGCGTTGATTCTGGCAATAGCAATCAGCCCCAGCATTTT. The full variable domain, completed using reference TRBV29-1 and TRBJ1-5, is SAVISQKPSRDICQRGTSLTIQCQVDSQVTMMFWYRQQPGQSLTLIATANQGSEATYESGFVIDKFPISRPNLTFSTLTVSNMSPEDSSIYLCSVDSGNSNQPQHFGDGTRLSIL.

The chain is built from TRBV7-2 and TRBJ2-7, with no clear D. The CDR3 loop spans 13 amino acids. The germline CDR1 and CDR2 sequences are SGHTA and FQGNSA. With 4 bases removed from V and 6 bases from J, the gap between germline ends came to 13 bases. For the CDR3, the DNA is TGTGCCAGCAGCTACGATACCGTCGGCGAGCAGTACTTC. It codes for CASSYDTVGEQYF.

The V gene is TRBV4-3, the J gene TRBJ1-1, with TRBD1 identical over 8 bases. The V gene's germline CDR1 is LGHNA and CDR2 YSLEER. The CDR3 sequence is 14 residues long. The V and J ends lost 6 bases and 3 bases, in that order; junction bases with no gene match: 6. The CDR3 loop reads CASRTGAPDTEAFF. The CDR3 region has the DNA TGCGCCAGCAGGACAGGGGCCCCGGACACTGAAGCTTTCTTT.

The genes are TRBV28 and TRBJ2-5, with 7 positions matching TRBD2. The CDR3 is 15 amino acids. J gave up 7 bases and V 5 bases, and 13 bases lay outside the gene matches. Germline lookup yields CDR1 MDHEN and CDR2 SYDVKM. This CDR3 is CASSNQGAGEGTQYF. The CDR3 DNA sequence: TGTGCCAGCAGTAATCAGGGTGCGGGAGAGGGGACCCAGTACTTC.

The chain couples TRBV6-1 to TRBJ1-1, with 7 positions matching TRBD1. Germline CDR1 MNHNS, CDR2 SASEGT. V trimming: 0 bases; J trimming: 5 bases; junction bases outside the gene matches: 3. This CDR3 has 14 residues. In DNA form, the CDR3 reads TGTGCCAGCAGTGAAGCGACAGGGAGGACTGAAGCTTTCTTT. It translates to CASSEATGRTEAFF.